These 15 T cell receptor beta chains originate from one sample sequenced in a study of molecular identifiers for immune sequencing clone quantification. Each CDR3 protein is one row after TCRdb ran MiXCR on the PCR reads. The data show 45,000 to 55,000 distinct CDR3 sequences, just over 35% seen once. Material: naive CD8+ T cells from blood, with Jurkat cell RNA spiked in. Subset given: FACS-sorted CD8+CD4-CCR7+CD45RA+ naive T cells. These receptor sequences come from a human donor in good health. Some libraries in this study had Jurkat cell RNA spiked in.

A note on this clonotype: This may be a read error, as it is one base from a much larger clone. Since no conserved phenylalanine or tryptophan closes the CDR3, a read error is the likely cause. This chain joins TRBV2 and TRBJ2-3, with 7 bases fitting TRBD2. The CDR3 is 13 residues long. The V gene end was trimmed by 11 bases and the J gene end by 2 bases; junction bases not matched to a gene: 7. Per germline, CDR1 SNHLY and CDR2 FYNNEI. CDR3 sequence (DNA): TGTGCCCTCGCAGCGGGGAACACAGATACGCAGTATTCT. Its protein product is CALAAGNTDTQYS.

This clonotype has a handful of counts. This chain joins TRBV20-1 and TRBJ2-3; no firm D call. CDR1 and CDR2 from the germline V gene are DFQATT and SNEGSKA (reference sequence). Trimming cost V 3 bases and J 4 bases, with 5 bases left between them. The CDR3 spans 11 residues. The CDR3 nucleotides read TGCAGTGCTAGCAGTCCAGATACGCAGTATTTT. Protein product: CSASSPDTQYF.

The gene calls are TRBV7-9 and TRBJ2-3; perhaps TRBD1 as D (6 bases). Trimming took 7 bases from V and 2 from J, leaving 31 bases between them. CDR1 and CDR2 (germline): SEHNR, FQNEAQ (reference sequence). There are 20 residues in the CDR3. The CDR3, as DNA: TGTGCCAGCATCCCTGATTCCGAGCCCGCCCAAGGGACACCCACAGATACGCAGTATTTT. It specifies CASIPDSEPAQGTPTDTQYF.

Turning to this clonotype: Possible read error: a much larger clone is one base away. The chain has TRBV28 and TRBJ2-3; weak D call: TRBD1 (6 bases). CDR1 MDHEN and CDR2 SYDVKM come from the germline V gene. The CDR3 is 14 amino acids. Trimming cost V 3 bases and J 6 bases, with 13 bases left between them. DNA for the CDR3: TGTGCCAGCAGTTTTACGTCAAGGGGGGATACGCAGTATTTT. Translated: CASSFTSRGDTQYF.

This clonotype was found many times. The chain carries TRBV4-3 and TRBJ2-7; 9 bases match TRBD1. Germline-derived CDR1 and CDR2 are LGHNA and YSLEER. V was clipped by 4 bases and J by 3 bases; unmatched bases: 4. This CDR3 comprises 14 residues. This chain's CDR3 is CASSLGQGFYEQYF. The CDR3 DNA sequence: TGCGCCAGCAGCCTGGGACAGGGTTTCTACGAGCAGTACTTC.

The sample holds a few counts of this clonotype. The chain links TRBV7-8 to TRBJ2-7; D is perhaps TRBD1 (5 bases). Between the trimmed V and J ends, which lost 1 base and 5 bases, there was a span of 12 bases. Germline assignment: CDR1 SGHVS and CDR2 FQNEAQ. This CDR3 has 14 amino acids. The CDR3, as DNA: TGTGCCAGCAGCTTAGTGTTGGGGCGGCACGAGCAGTACTTC. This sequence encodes CASSLVLGRHEQYF.

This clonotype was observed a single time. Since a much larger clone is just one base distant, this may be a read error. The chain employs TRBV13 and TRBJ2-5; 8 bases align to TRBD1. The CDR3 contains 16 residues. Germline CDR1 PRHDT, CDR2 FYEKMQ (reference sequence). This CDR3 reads CASSPSLTGVQEPQYF. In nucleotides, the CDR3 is TGTGCCAGCAGCCCGTCCCTGACAGGGGTCCAAGAGCCCCAGTACTTC. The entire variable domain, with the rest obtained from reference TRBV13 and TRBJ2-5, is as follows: AAGVIQSPRHLIKEKRETATLKCYPIPRHDTVYWYQQGPGQDPQFLISFYEKMQSDKGSIPDRFSAQQFSDYHSELNMSSLELGDSALYFCASSPSLTGVQEPQYFGPGTRLLVL.

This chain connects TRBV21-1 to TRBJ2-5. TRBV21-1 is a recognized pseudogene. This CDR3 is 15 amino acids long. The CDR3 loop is CASCKGRSLQETQNF. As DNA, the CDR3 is TGTGCCAGCTGCAAAGGGCGATCACTACAAGAGACCCAGAACTTC.

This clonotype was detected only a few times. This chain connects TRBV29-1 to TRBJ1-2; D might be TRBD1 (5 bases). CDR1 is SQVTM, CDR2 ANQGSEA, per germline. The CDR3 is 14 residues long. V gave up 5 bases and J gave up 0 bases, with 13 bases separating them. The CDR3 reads CSVSDRLTNYGYTF. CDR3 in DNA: TGCAGCGTTTCTGACAGACTAACTAACTATGGCTACACCTTC. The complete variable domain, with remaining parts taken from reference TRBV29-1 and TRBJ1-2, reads SAVISQKPSRDICQRGTSLTIQCQVDSQVTMMFWYRQQPGQSLTLIATANQGSEATYESGFVIDKFPISRPNLTFSTLTVSNMSPEDSSIYLCSVSDRLTNYGYTFGSGTRLTVV.

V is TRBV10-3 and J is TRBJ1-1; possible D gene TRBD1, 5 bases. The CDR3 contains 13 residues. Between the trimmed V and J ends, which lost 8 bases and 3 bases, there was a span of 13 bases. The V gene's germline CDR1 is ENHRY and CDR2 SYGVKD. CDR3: CAILGVTDTEAFF. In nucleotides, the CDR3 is TGTGCCATCTTGGGGGTAACGGACACTGAAGCTTTCTTT.

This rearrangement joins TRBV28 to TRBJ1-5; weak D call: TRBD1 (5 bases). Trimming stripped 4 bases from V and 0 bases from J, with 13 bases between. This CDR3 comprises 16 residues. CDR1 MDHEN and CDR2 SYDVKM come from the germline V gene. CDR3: CASSSVWDHSNQPQHF. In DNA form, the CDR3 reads TGTGCCAGCAGTTCCGTTTGGGACCATAGCAATCAGCCCCAGCATTTT.

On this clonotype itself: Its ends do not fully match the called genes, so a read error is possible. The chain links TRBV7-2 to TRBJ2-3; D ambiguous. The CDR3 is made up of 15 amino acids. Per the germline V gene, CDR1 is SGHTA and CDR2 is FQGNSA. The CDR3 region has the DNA TGTGCCAGCAGCCCCCTTGGAGCGAGCACAGCTACGCAGTATTTT. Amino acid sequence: CASSPLGASTATQYF.

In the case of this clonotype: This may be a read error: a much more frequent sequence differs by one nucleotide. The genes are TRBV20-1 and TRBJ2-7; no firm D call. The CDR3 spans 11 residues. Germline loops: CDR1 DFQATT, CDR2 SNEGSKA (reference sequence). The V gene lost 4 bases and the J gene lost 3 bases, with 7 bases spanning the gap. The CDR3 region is CSAIEVYEQYF. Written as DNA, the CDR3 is TGCAGTGCTATTGAGGTCTACGAGCAGTACTTC.

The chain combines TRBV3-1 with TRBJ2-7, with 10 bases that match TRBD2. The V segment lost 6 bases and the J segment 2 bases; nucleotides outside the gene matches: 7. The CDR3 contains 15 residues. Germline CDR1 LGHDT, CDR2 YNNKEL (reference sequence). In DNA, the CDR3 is TGTGCCAGCAGTCCTGGACTAGCGGATACCTACGAGCAGTACTTC. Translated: CASSPGLADTYEQYF.

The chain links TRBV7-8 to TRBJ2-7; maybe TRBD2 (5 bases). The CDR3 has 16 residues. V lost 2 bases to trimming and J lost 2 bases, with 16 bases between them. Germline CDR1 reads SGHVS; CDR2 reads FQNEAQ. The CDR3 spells CASSLTPSEGAYEQYF. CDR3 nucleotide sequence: TGTGCCAGCAGCTTAACCCCCAGCGAGGGAGCCTACGAGCAGTACTTC.